The clone carrying this T cell receptor (beta chain) occurred many times. Its cognate antigen is unknown. The iRepertoire nested amplicon-rescue multiplex PCR amplified TCR alpha and beta CDR3s from RNA. TCRdb ran MiXCR on the multiplex PCR reads and lists one entry per CDR3 protein. The table includes around 170,000 distinct CDR3 sequences, around 40% detected once. This record belongs to a study of glioma-infiltrating T cells. The CDR3 is made up of 11 amino acids. V lost 4 bases, J lost 7 bases, and 2 bases lay in between. CDR1 MNHNS and CDR2 SASEGT come from the germline V gene. Study results and limitations: Non-neoplastic patients had below-expected tissue-blood divergence, while all gliomas exceeded expectation. CDR3 overlap between tissue and blood was very small.

Sequenced input: glioma tissue, nonneoplastic brain tissue, or PBMCs (not recorded which). The chain recombines TRBV6-1 with TRBJ1-6; D call uncertain. This receptor was obtained from a human donor with low-grade glioma or glioblastoma, undergoing nonglioma brain surgery, or in good health (not recorded which). The CDR3 protein is CASSANSPLHF. CDR3 nucleotides: TGTGCCAGCAGTGCAAATTCACCCCTCCACTTT.